The clone carrying this T cell receptor (beta chain) has a count of ten or more. This CDR3 has 15 residues. Between the trimmed V and J ends, which lost 7 bases and 8 bases, there was a span of 24 bases. CDR1 is SGDLS and CDR2 is YYNGEE in the germline V gene. MiXCR, applied by TCRdb to the 5' RACE reads, yields one record per CDR3 protein. The profile shows about 240,000 distinct CDR3 sequences, over 9.5% of them singletons. This record belongs to a study of identical twins. The source is a man aged 50-59 years in good health. The sample comprised memory T cells sorted from blood. The rearrangement joins TRBV9 to TRBJ1-1, with TRBD1 as a possible D gene (5 bases). The CDR3 is CASSRGGPGGGEAFF. Written as DNA, the CDR3 is TGTGCCAGCTCCCGGGGCGGACCCGGGGGGGGGGAAGCTTTCTTT.